What follows is one TCR beta chain and its context. What it binds is unknown. This record belongs to a study of shared clonotypes between healthy human individuals. General study findings and limits: When naive CD4 clonotypes were compared across a few donors, approximately 4.9% were shared. Estimated richness was generally greater in naive than memory subsets.

V dropped 2 bases and J dropped 0 bases, with 10 bases sitting between them. This CDR3 is built from 15 residues. The germline CDR1 and CDR2 sequences are MDHEN and SYDVKM. Per the study methods: ImmunoSEQ sequences covered only the junction and lacked quality scores; filtering therefore differed. Method: immunoSEQ multiplex PCR; TCRdb's copy keeps in-frame clones and lacks some. V, J and clone size are taken as reported in that table, and D and trimming were inferred from the DNA itself. Among millions of clones listed, approximately 93% were seen once. All the donors were Caucasian adults who lived in Nashville, Tennessee.

V usage is TRBV28 and J usage is TRBJ1-2; D not resolved. The sequenced sample consisted of naive CD4+ T cells from PBMCs. Subset: CD45RA+ positively selected. This sequence originates from a man aged 18 to 30 in good health. Some clones in this sample may be carry-over from other donors' samples. The CDR3 nucleotides are TGTGCCAGCAGTTTAGGGTACAGTACTAACTATGGCTACACCTTC. Protein sequence: CASSLGYSTNYGYTF.